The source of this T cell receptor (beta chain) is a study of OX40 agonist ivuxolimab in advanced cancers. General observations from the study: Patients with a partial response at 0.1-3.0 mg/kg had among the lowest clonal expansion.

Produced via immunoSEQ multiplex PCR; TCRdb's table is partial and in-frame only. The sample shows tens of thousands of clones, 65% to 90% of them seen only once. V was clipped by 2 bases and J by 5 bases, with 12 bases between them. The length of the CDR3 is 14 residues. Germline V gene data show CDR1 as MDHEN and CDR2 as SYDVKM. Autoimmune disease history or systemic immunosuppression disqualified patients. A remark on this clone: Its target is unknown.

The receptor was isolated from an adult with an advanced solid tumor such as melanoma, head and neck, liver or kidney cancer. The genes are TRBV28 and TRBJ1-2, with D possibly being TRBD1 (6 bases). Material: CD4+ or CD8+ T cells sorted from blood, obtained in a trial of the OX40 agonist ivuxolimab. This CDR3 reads CASSLPGQYYGYTF. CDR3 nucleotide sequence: TGTGCCAGCAGTTTACCCGGACAGTATTATGGCTACACCTTC.